This T cell receptor beta chain originates from a study of T-cell memory formation after mild COVID-19. Study in general: TCR clusters largely stayed donor specific.

This clonotype was counted only a few times. Its antigen remains unidentified. MiXCR, run by TCRdb on the 5' RACE reads, gives a single entry per CDR3 protein. The data show 200,000 to 250,000 distinct CDR3 sequences, with about 10% seen just once and around 2.9% held by the top ten. Study-wide results and limits: Researchers found some responding clones in pre-infection memory, a sign that cross-reactive memory joined.

The receptor was derived from a man between 18 and 29 years old who had mild COVID-19 (a few samples of this study predate the infection). Cell type and time point are not known. The specimen was PBMCs or a T cell subset sorted from them (not recorded which).

The CDR3 nucleotides are TGTGCCATCATGCTCCGGGACAGGGATCCTATTGGCTACACCTTC. Its protein is CAIMLRDRDPIGYTF. The chain couples TRBV10-3 to TRBJ1-2, with 9 bases identical to TRBD1. Germline V gene lookup returns CDR1 ENHRY and CDR2 SYGVKD. Trimming took 7 bases from V and 7 from J; bases not matched to a gene: 13. CDR3 length: 15 amino acids.